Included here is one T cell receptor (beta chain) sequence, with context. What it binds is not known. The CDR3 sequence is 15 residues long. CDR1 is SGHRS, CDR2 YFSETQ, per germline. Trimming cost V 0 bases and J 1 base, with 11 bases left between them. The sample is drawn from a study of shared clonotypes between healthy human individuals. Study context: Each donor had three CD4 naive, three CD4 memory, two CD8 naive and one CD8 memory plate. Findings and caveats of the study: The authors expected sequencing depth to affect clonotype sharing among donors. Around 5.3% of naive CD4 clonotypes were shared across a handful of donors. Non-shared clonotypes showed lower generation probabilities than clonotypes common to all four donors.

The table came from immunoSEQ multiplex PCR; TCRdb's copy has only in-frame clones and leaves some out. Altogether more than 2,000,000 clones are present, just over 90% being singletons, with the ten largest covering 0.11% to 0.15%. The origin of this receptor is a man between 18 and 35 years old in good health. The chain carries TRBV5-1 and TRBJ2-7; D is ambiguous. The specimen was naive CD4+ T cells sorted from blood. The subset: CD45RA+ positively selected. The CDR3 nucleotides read TGCGCCAGCAGCTTGGAGGGTCTAGTATCCTACGAGCAGTACTTC. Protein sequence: CASSLEGLVSYEQYF.